The clone carrying this T cell receptor beta chain has just a few counts. The record originates from a study of early T cells in non-severe SARS-CoV-2 infection. Individual cDNA molecules carried attached unique molecular identifiers. TCRdb analysed the 5' RACE reads with MiXCR anew, one entry per CDR3 protein. The sample lists 55,000 to 80,000 distinct CDR3 sequences, roughly 9% occurring once. V was shortened by 5 bases and J by 1 base, with 16 bases between the two germline ends. This CDR3 has 16 amino acids. Germline V gene lookup returns CDR1 SGHRS and CDR2 YFSETQ. The receptor's source is an adult who was a healthcare worker with PCR-confirmed SARS-CoV-2 infection or an uninfected control (not recorded which). The specimen comprised whole blood, sampled at baseline. The chain joins TRBV5-1 to TRBJ2-1; D might be TRBD2 (5 bases). CDR3 nucleotides: TGCGCCAGCAGACGGGGATCCGGCGGGTCCTACAATGAGCAGTTCTTC. This gives the protein CASRRGSGGSYNEQFF.